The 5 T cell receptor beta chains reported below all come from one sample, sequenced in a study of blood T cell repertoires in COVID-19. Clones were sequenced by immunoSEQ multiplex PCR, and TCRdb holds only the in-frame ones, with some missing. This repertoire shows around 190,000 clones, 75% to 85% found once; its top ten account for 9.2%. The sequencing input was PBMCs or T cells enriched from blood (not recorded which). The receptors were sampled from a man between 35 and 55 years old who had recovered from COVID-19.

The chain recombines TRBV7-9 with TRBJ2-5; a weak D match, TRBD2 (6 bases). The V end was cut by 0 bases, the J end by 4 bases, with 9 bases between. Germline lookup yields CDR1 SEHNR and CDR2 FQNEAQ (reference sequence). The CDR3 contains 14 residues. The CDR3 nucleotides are TGTGCCAGCAGCTTAGCGTTCGGGAGAGAGACCCAGTACTTC. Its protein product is CASSLAFGRETQYF.

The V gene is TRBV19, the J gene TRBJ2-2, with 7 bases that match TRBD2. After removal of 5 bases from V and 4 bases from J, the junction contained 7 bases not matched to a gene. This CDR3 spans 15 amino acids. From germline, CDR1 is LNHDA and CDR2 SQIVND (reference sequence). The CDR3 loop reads CASSHGRGGTGELFF. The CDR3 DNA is TGTGCCAGTAGTCATGGGAGGGGCGGCACCGGGGAGCTGTTTTTT.

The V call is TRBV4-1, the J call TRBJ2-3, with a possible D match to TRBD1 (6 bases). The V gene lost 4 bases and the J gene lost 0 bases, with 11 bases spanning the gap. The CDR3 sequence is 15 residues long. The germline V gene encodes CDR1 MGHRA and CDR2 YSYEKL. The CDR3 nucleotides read TGCGCCAGCAGCCGGGGGCAGGGTAGCACAGATACGCAGTATTTT. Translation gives CASSRGQGSTDTQYF.

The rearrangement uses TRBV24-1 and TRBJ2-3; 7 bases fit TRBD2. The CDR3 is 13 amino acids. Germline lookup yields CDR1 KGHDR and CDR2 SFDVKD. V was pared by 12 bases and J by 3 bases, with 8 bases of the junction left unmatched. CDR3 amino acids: CAARGDSTDTQYF. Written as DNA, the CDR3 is TGTGCCGCCCGGGGGGATTCGACAGATACGCAGTATTTT.

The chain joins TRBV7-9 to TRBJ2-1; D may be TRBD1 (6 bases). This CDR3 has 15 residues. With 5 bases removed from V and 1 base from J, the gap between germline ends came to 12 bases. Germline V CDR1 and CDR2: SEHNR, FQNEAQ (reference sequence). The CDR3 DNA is TGTGCCAGCAGCCCACAGGGTGGGTCCTACAATGAGCAGTTCTTC. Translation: CASSPQGGSYNEQFF.